This T cell receptor beta chain appears in the sequencing data of a study of blood T cells in healthy people across ages. Germline V lookup: CDR1 LNHNV, CDR2 YYDKDF (reference sequence). The germline V and J ends were trimmed by 2 bases and 0 bases, with 6 bases remaining between them. The CDR3 loop spans 14 amino acids. Sample-barcoded 5' priming and a J-beta primer mix drove a second PCR of 7 to 11 cycles. A 12-random-nucleotide template-switch adaptor tagged each cDNA molecule. Each CDR3 protein is one row after TCRdb ran MiXCR on the 5' RACE reads. The sample shows about 830,000 distinct CDR3 sequences, approximately 67% of them seen only once. Study results and caveats: From one million sequenced T cells, diversity estimates were lower bounds.

Each sample provided at least 5.5 micrograms of extracted total RNA. Points on this clonotype: Its specificity is not known.

The sequenced sample was blood. This TCR was recovered from a man between 25 and 39 years old in good health. This rearrangement joins TRBV15 to TRBJ2-3, with D unclear. The CDR3 is CATSRRDSTDTQYF. As DNA, the CDR3 is TGTGCCACCAGCAGACGAGACAGCACAGATACGCAGTATTTT.